The rows below give T cell receptor beta chains drawn from one sample of a study of blood T cells in healthy people across ages. From the 5' RACE reads, TCRdb called clonotypes with MiXCR, one entry per CDR3 protein. The sample records fewer than 900,000 distinct CDR3 sequences, approximately 39% being singletons. Sequencing used blood. The receptors derive from a woman aged 55-75 years in good health. Each CDR3 is given with its conserved first and last residue. D genes are given only for firm matches. Clone size appears in some rows only: once, few, many, or a class for an expanded clone.

D	size	V	J	CDR3	DNA
NA	NA	TRBV20-1	TRBJ2-7	CSASLRAGDVSYEQYF	TGCAGTGCTAGTCTTCGGGCAGGGGATGTTTCCTACGAGCAGTACTTC
NA	NA	TRBV7-3	TRBJ2-3	CASGGMGGSTDTQYF	TGTGCCAGCGGGGGGATGGGGGGAAGCACAGATACGCAGTATTTT
TRBD2	NA	TRBV6-6	TRBJ2-7	CASRLTSGSSYEQYF	TGTGCCAGCAGACTTACTAGCGGGAGTTCCTACGAGCAGTACTTC
NA	once	TRBV7-6	TRBJ1-2	CASSLGISGSYGYTF	TGTGCCAGCAGCTTAGGGATTTCGGGTAGCTATGGCTACACCTTC
TRBD1	few	TRBV6-1	TRBJ2-5	CASRDRGAQETQYF	TGTGCCAGCAGGGACAGGGGCGCCCAAGAGACCCAGTACTTC
NA	NA	TRBV10-3	TRBJ1-5	CAISEGLGNQPRHF	TGTGCCATCAGTGAGGGGTTAGGAAATCAGCCCCGGCATTTT
TRBD2	NA	TRBV12-3/TRBV12-4	TRBJ2-3	CASSRRAGADTQYF	TGTGCCAGCAGTCGCCGAGCGGGGGCAGATACGCAGTATTTT
NA	once	TRBV21-1	TRBJ2-2	CASTRRTSGRGPPNTGELFF	TGTGCCAGCACCAGGCGGACTAGCGGGAGGGGCCCCCCGAACACCGGGGAGCTGTTTTTT
NA	NA	TRBV27	TRBJ1-5	CASSRQGRDNQPQHF	TGTGCCAGCAGTCGGCAGGGACGGGACAATCAGCCCCAGCATTTT
NA	once	TRBV25-1	TRBJ1-2	CASSEFGTDLYGYTF	TGTGCCAGCAGTGAATTTGGAACAGACCTTTATGGCTACACCTTC
TRBD2	NA	TRBV5-4	TRBJ2-1	CASSLVYEGGSEQFF	TGTGCCAGCAGCTTGGTTTACGAGGGAGGGAGTGAGCAGTTCTTC
TRBD1	few	TRBV18	TRBJ2-3	CASSPRQGAYTQYF	TGTGCCAGCTCACCGCGACAGGGGGCATATACGCAGTATTTT
TRBD2	NA	TRBV5-1	TRBJ2-7	CASSPIAGGPYEQCF	TGCGCCAGCAGCCCAATAGCGGGAGGGCCGTACGAGCAGTGCTTC
NA	NA	TRBV12-3/TRBV12-4	TRBJ2-1	CASILYTNERFF	TGTGCCAGCATTTTATACACAAATGAGCGGTTCTTC
TRBD2	NA	TRBV29-1	TRBJ2-7	CSVEVPRGVRDEQYF	TGCAGCGTTGAAGTCCCCCGGGGGGTTAGGGACGAGCAGTACTTC
TRBD1	NA	TRBV20-1	TRBJ2-3	CSFRTGDTQYF	TGCAGTTTCCGGACAGGGGATACGCAGTATTTT
NA	NA	TRBV7-2	TRBJ2-5	CASSFGLEVNVQYF	TGTGCCAGCAGCTTCGGCCTAGAGGTAAATGTGCAGTACTTC
NA	many	TRBV7-9	TRBJ1-2	CASSSTGTLYGYTF	TGTGCCAGCAGCTCGACCGGGACCCTCTATGGCTACACCTTC
NA	NA	TRBV28	TRBJ1-1	CASSLGYSPRRGAFF	TGTGCCAGCAGTTTAGGATACTCCCCCCGTCGGGGAGCTTTCTTT
TRBD2	many	TRBV9	TRBJ2-3	CASSVAASGSTDTQYF	TGTGCCAGCAGCGTAGCGGCTAGCGGGAGCACAGATACGCAGTATTTT
NA	NA	TRBV10-3	TRBJ2-7	CAISEGAREQYF	TGTGCCATCAGTGAAGGGGCGCGTGAGCAGTACTTC
NA	NA	TRBV7-9	TRBJ2-3	CASSTGVRTDTQYF	TGTGCCAGCAGCACCGGTGTTCGCACAGATACGCAGTATTTT
NA	NA	TRBV4-1	TRBJ2-3	CASSYERFTDTQYF	TGCGCCAGCAGCTACGAGAGGTTCACAGATACGCAGTATTTT
NA	NA	TRBV6-5	TRBJ2-7	CASSSPGQGQYF	TGTGCCAGCAGTTCCCCAGGGCAGGGGCAGTACTTC
TRBD2	few	TRBV12-5	TRBJ2-3	CASGLGLADTYTDTQYF	TGTGCTAGTGGTTTGGGACTAGCAGATACCTACACAGATACGCAGTATTTT
NA	many	TRBV4-2	TRBJ2-7	CASSQGELYEQYF	TGTGCCAGCAGCCAGGGTGAGCTTTACGAGCAGTACTTC
TRBD1	many	TRBV29-1	TRBJ2-7	CSVTPRGQGMLEQYF	TGCAGCGTTACCCCCCGGGGACAGGGGATGCTCGAGCAGTACTTC
TRBD1	few	TRBV5-1	TRBJ1-5	CASSLAEAGGGQPQHF	TGCGCCAGCAGCTTGGCCGAGGCAGGGGGAGGGCAGCCCCAGCATTTT
TRBD1	NA	TRBV20-1	TRBJ2-5	CSAREGQGRESQYF	TGCAGTGCTAGAGAGGGACAGGGGAGAGAGTCCCAGTACTTC
TRBD1	many	TRBV20-1	TRBJ1-5	CSARGPNRGSNQPQHF	TGCAGTGCTAGAGGCCCCAACAGGGGTAGCAATCAGCCCCAGCATTTT
TRBD1	few	TRBV6-6	TRBJ2-1	CASSYPGTASDEQFF	TGTGCCAGCAGTTACCCCGGGACAGCGAGCGATGAGCAGTTCTTC
TRBD1	NA	TRBV27	TRBJ1-2	CASSSDRGGRGYGYTF	TGTGCCAGCAGTTCTGACAGGGGGGGCAGGGGCTATGGCTACACCTTC
NA	NA	TRBV18	TRBJ2-1	CASSPISGSYNEQFF	TGTGCCAGCTCACCAATCAGCGGCTCCTACAATGAGCAGTTCTTC
TRBD1	once	TRBV28	TRBJ1-1	CASSVSQGDTEAFF	TGTGCCAGCAGTGTCTCACAGGGGGACACTGAAGCTTTCTTT
TRBD2	NA	TRBV18	TRBJ2-1	CASSPGTSGRANFNGQFF	TGTGCCAGCTCACCAGGGACTAGCGGGAGGGCGAACTTCAATGGGCAGTTCTTC
TRBD2	NA	TRBV20-1	TRBJ2-7	CSAPSLAGEYEQYF	TGCAGTGCTCCATCGCTCGCGGGAGAGTACGAGCAGTACTTC
NA	NA	TRBV12-3/TRBV12-4	TRBJ1-2	CASSWMEHYGYTF	TGTGCCAGCAGTTGGATGGAACACTATGGCTACACCTTC
NA	NA	TRBV7-9	TRBJ2-5	CASSPYRDTGEGQETQYF	TGTGCCAGCAGCCCTTACCGGGACACAGGCGAGGGGCAAGAGACCCAGTACTTC
NA	NA	TRBV7-2	TRBJ1-4	CASSIDRGEKLFF	TGTGCCAGCAGTATCGACCGGGGTGAAAAACTGTTTTTT
NA	few	TRBV7-2	TRBJ2-7	CASSLELAAYEQYF	TGTGCCAGCAGCTTAGAGCTAGCCGCCTACGAGCAGTACTTC
NA	NA	TRBV2	TRBJ1-6	CASSEGTYSPLHF	TGTGCCAGCAGTGAGGGGACATATTCACCCCTCCACTTT
NA	NA	TRBV9	TRBJ1-2	CASSVDPSTYGYTF	TGTGCCAGCAGCGTAGATCCCAGTACTTATGGCTACACCTTC
TRBD2	few	TRBV5-1	TRBJ2-7	CASSPTRGEMVEQYF	TGCGCCAGCAGCCCCACCCGGGGGGAGATGGTCGAGCAGTACTTC
NA	many	TRBV11-2	TRBJ2-1	CASSLEAGGLNEQFF	TGTGCCAGCAGCTTAGAGGCAGGGGGGCTAAATGAGCAGTTCTTC
TRBD2	NA	TRBV20-1	TRBJ2-7	CSASSSGAYNEQYF	TGCAGTGCTAGCTCTAGCGGAGCCTACAATGAGCAGTACTTC